This paragraph reports one T cell receptor beta chain. What it binds is unknown. The assay was immunoSEQ multiplex PCR, and TCRdb's table has in-frame clones only and misses some. The sample has over 750,000 clones; about 96% are singletons. Germline values: CDR1 SGHDT, CDR2 YYEEEE. CDR3 size: 14 residues. Trimming cost V 2 bases and J 1 base, with 9 bases left between them. These data originate in a study of shared clonotypes between healthy human individuals. Regarding the study as a whole: Sharing across several donors was seen in around 5.1% of naive CD4 clonotypes.

Naive CD8 isolation took CD45RO-negative cells positively selected for CCR7 and excluded terminally differentiated effector memory CD45RA+ cells. This TCR was recovered from a man aged 25 to 40 in good health. The V call is TRBV5-6, the J call TRBJ2-5; D call uncertain. Sequencing was carried out using naive CD8+ T cells sorted from blood. The CDR3 DNA is TGTGCCAGCAGCTTAGAGAGGCTCCAAGAGACCCAGTACTTC. As protein: CASSLERLQETQYF.